The 24 T cell receptor beta chains reported below all come from one sample, sequenced in a study of response to subunit inactivated influenza vaccine. TCRdb reprocessed the RT-PCR reads with MiXCR, giving one entry per CDR3 protein. The sample lists 600,000 to 850,000 distinct CDR3 sequences, around 15% occurring once. This material consisted of PBMCs from blood, taken 14 to 15 days before vaccination. The receptors were gathered from a man aged 50 to 59 who received an inactivated influenza vaccine.

This clonotype showed up many times. The V and J genes are TRBV20-1 and TRBJ2-2; D may be TRBD1 or TRBD2 (5 bases each). The CDR3 is made up of 14 amino acids. Deletions cut 1 base from V and 6 bases from J, with 12 bases between. Germline assignment: CDR1 DFQATT and CDR2 SNEGSKA (reference sequence). CDR3 sequence reads: CSARALGEAGELFF. The CDR3 DNA is TGCAGTGCTAGAGCTTTGGGGGAAGCCGGGGAGCTGTTTTTT.

The J gene is TRBJ2-5, the V gene TRBV20-1; 11 bases fit TRBD2. Germline CDR1 is DFQATT and CDR2 is SNEGSKA (reference sequence). The CDR3 consists of 15 residues. V shed 5 bases, J shed 4 bases, and the junction held 9 bases outside the gene matches. The CDR3 DNA reads as TGCAGTGCTTCCAAACTAGCGGGAGTAGGAGAGACCCAGTACTTC. Translating gives CSASKLAGVGETQYF.

This clonotype was seen more than once but under ten times. V gene TRBV30 combines with J gene TRBJ2-1; the D gene is possibly TRBD1 (5 bases). The CDR3 is 12 residues long. CDR1 and CDR2 (germline): GTSNPN, SVGIG (reference sequence). Deletions cut 4 bases from V and 6 bases from J, with 10 bases between. In DNA, the CDR3 is TGTGCCTGGACCAAGGGGTTCAATGAGCAGTTCTTC. Its protein is CAWTKGFNEQFF.

This clonotype was observed many times. The chain has TRBV7-6 and TRBJ2-1, with D perhaps TRBD2 (6 bases). CDR3 length: 14 residues. CDR1 SGHVS and CDR2 FNYEAQ come from the germline V gene. The germline V and J ends were trimmed by 2 bases and 4 bases, with 9 bases remaining between them. The CDR3 nucleotides read TGTGCCAGCAGCTTACGGGAGATTTACAATGAGCAGTTCTTC. Translating gives CASSLREIYNEQFF.

In its sample, this clonotype was seen many times. The gene calls are TRBV29-1 and TRBJ2-3, with unresolved D. Trimming left V 2 bases short and J 4 bases short, with 7 bases between. There are 12 residues in the CDR3. Germline loops: CDR1 SQVTM, CDR2 ANQGSEA. The CDR3 DNA reads TGCAGCGTTGAACCTGGTCCAGATACGCAGTATTTT. Its translation is CSVEPGPDTQYF.

The chain employs TRBV7-9 and TRBJ2-5, with a weak D call TRBD2 (5 bases). CDR1 and CDR2 from the germline V gene are SEHNR and FQNEAQ (reference sequence). Trimming took off 5 bases at V and 2 bases at J, with 15 bases between the two ends. The CDR3 is 15 residues long. CDR3: CASSPTLGAQETQYF. The CDR3 bases are TGTGCCAGCAGCCCCACGTTGGGAGCTCAAGAGACCCAGTACTTC.

The gene calls are TRBV7-6 and TRBJ2-1; 12 bases map to TRBD2. This CDR3 has 16 amino acids. V gave up 4 bases and J gave up 8 bases; unmatched junction bases: 9. Looked up from germline, CDR1 is SGHVS and CDR2 is FNYEAQ. The chain's CDR3 is CASSSRGLAGLDEQFF. CDR3 bases: TGTGCCAGCAGCTCCAGAGGACTAGCGGGATTGGATGAGCAGTTCTTC.

The chain combines TRBV3-1 with TRBJ1-2, with unresolved D. The V gene's germline CDR1 is LGHDT and CDR2 YNNKEL (reference sequence). The CDR3 runs 15 residues. V was cut by 0 bases and J by 4 bases, with 12 bases left in between. The chain's CDR3 is CASSQDFRVSYGYTF. CDR3 in DNA: TGTGCCAGCAGCCAAGATTTTCGGGTTAGCTATGGCTACACCTTC.

The chain combines TRBV4-1 with TRBJ1-2; D perhaps matches TRBD1 (6 bases). Germline assignment: CDR1 MGHRA and CDR2 YSYEKL. The V gene lost 0 bases and the J gene lost 3 bases, with 11 bases spanning the gap. The CDR3 covers 15 residues. This CDR3 reads CASSQDPGEYYGYTF. The CDR3 DNA is TGCGCCAGCAGCCAAGACCCAGGGGAATACTATGGCTACACCTTC.

This clonotype showed up just once. The chain joins TRBV9 to TRBJ2-3, with TRBD2 matching 11 bases. Germline V CDR1 and CDR2: SGDLS, YYNGEE. V shed 3 bases and J 6 bases; nucleotides not matched to a gene: 6. This CDR3 has 15 residues. The CDR3 bases are TGTGCCAGCAGCGAATCACTAGCGGGAGCTGATACGCAGTATTTT. Protein product: CASSESLAGADTQYF.

This clonotype showed up just a few times. The rearrangement joins TRBV10-3 to TRBJ2-7, with 9 bases lining up with TRBD1. V was clipped by 2 bases and J by 0 bases; unmatched bases: 8. CDR1 and CDR2 (germline): ENHRY, SYGVKD. This CDR3 comprises 17 residues. DNA for the CDR3: TGTGCCATCAGTGAGGGGACAGGGCGCAGGTACTCCTACGAGCAGTACTTC. This codes for CAISEGTGRRYSYEQYF.

Ten or more counts support this clonotype. The chain carries TRBV4-3 and TRBJ2-3; no reliable D call. Deletions cut 2 bases from V and 2 bases from J, with 5 bases between. Per the germline V gene, CDR1 is LGHNA and CDR2 is YSLEER. This CDR3 is built from 13 residues. The CDR3 loop reads CASSQSLTDTQYF. As DNA, the CDR3 is TGCGCCAGCAGCCAAAGTCTCACAGATACGCAGTATTTT.

V gene TRBV5-1 combines with J gene TRBJ2-3, with D unclear. Germline-derived CDR1 and CDR2 are SGHRS and YFSETQ. The CDR3 extends over 15 amino acids. V was pared by 0 bases and J by 2 bases, with 10 bases between. The CDR3 sequence: CASSLGGSYTDTQYF. CDR3 DNA sequence: TGCGCCAGCAGCTTGGGGGGTAGTTACACAGATACGCAGTATTTT. Supplemented by reference TRBV5-1 and TRBJ2-3, the full variable domain reads KAGVTQTPRYLIKTRGQQVTLSCSPISGHRSVSWYQQTPGQGLQFLFEYFSETQRNKGNFPGRFSGRQFSNSRSEMNVSTLELGDSALYLCASSLGGSYTDTQYFGPGTRLTVL.

The sample holds a few counts of this clonotype. This chain connects TRBV20-1 to TRBJ1-1; TRBD1 is a possible D gene (5 bases). Germline CDR1 is DFQATT and CDR2 is SNEGSKA (reference sequence). The CDR3 totals 14 residues. Trimming shortened V by 0 bases and J by 5 bases, and 13 bases separated the two germline ends. Here the CDR3 DNA reads TGCAGTGCTAGAGATCCAGGGAGTATGACTGAAGCTTTCTTT. Translation gives CSARDPGSMTEAFF.

This clonotype came up a few times. The rearrangement links TRBV28 to TRBJ1-2; D may be TRBD1 (5 bases). CDR1 and CDR2 (germline): MDHEN, SYDVKM. V dropped 6 bases and J dropped 0 bases, with 8 bases sitting between them. The CDR3 runs to 13 residues. CDR3 sequence reads: CASRRDANYGYTF. In DNA, the CDR3 is TGTGCCAGCAGGAGGGACGCTAACTATGGCTACACCTTC.

V and J are TRBV20-1 and TRBJ1-1, with 7 positions matching TRBD1. The CDR3 is 15 residues long. Germline values: CDR1 DFQATT, CDR2 SNEGSKA (reference sequence). V gave up 0 bases and J gave up 1 base; unmatched junction bases: 5. The CDR3 DNA reads as TGCAGTGCTAGAGATGAGGGACAGCCGAACACTGAAGCTTTCTTT. This gives the protein CSARDEGQPNTEAFF.

This clonotype turned up a few times. The J gene is TRBJ1-2, the V gene TRBV28, with 10 bases matching TRBD1. The CDR3 runs to 17 residues. Per the germline V gene, CDR1 is MDHEN and CDR2 is SYDVKM. V was pared by 1 base and J by 3 bases, with 8 bases of the junction left unmatched. The CDR3 protein is CASSLLGGTGEHYGYTF. CDR3 DNA: TGTGCCAGCAGTTTATTGGGGGGGACAGGGGAGCACTATGGCTACACCTTC.

The chain uses TRBV6-1 and TRBJ1-4; D perhaps matches TRBD1 (5 bases). Germline loops: CDR1 MNHNS, CDR2 SASEGT. V dropped 2 bases and J dropped 5 bases, with 9 bases sitting between them. The CDR3 spans 14 residues. The CDR3 bases are TGTGCCAGCAGTGAAATGCGGGGGAATGAAAAACTGTTTTTT. It specifies CASSEMRGNEKLFF.

The V gene is TRBV20-1, the J gene TRBJ2-7, with 9 bases that match TRBD2. V was clipped by 6 bases and J by 4 bases; unmatched bases: 13. The germline V gene encodes CDR1 DFQATT and CDR2 SNEGSKA (reference sequence). The CDR3 runs to 15 residues. The CDR3 sequence: CSASIAGAPSYEQYF. CDR3 DNA: TGCAGTGCCTCAATAGCGGGGGCCCCCTCATACGAGCAGTACTTC.

This clonotype has just a few counts. V usage is TRBV5-1 and J usage is TRBJ2-5, with 8 bases matching TRBD1. The CDR3 length is 16 residues. The germline V gene encodes CDR1 SGHRS and CDR2 YFSETQ. The ends lost 4 bases at V and 0 bases at J; junction bases unmatched: 8. In DNA form, the CDR3 reads TGCGCCAGCAGCGGTGGGACAGGAGGATACCAAGAGACCCAGTACTTC. Translating it yields CASSGGTGGYQETQYF.

A few counts support this clonotype. The chain combines TRBV5-1 with TRBJ2-3, with D unresolved. This CDR3 spans 14 amino acids. Trimming left V 4 bases short and J 2 bases short, with 11 bases between. Germline V gene lookup returns CDR1 SGHRS and CDR2 YFSETQ. This CDR3 reads CASSPLDNTDTQYF. The CDR3 DNA sequence: TGCGCCAGCAGCCCTCTCGATAACACAGATACGCAGTATTTT.

The chain recombines TRBV29-1 with TRBJ1-4; unclear D gene. CDR3 length: 10 residues. Germline V lookup: CDR1 SQVTM, CDR2 ANQGSEA. V lost 7 bases, J lost 8 bases, and 8 bases lay in between. The chain's CDR3 is CSGLAEKLFF. CDR3 sequence (DNA): TGCAGCGGGCTCGCCGAAAAACTGTTTTTT.

This clonotype was observed a few times. The chain has TRBV28 and TRBJ1-2, with 8 positions matching TRBD1. J was trimmed by 3 bases and V by 5 bases; bases with no gene match: 5. Germline CDR1 reads MDHEN; CDR2 reads SYDVKM. The CDR3 extends over 14 amino acids. The CDR3 DNA sequence: TGTGCCAGCAGTACCCCGACAGGGGACTATGGCTACACCTTC. It specifies CASSTPTGDYGYTF.

The sample holds a few counts of this clonotype. This chain joins TRBV29-1 and TRBJ2-1; TRBD2 aligns across 9 bases. CDR1 SQVTM and CDR2 ANQGSEA come from the germline V gene. Trimming cost V 7 bases and J 3 bases; bases outside gene matches: 10. This CDR3 region has 15 residues. CDR3 amino acids: CSASTGTSSYNEQFF. The CDR3 DNA sequence: TGCAGCGCCTCAACCGGGACTAGCAGCTACAATGAGCAGTTCTTC.